This T cell receptor (beta chain) was documented in a study of blood T cell repertoires in COVID-19. The table came from immunoSEQ multiplex PCR; TCRdb's copy has only in-frame clones and leaves some out. The sample includes over 250,000 clones, approximately 83% seen only once; the top ten take more than 9.5%. CDR1 and CDR2 (germline): LNHDA, SQIVND (reference sequence). The CDR3 totals 15 residues. V gave up 8 bases and J gave up 0 bases, with 14 bases separating them. What was sequenced was peripheral blood. The chain uses TRBV19 and TRBJ1-5, with D perhaps matching TRBD1 (5 bases). This sequence originates from a woman between 70 and 85 years old with acute or convalescent COVID-19. The CDR3 region has the DNA TGTGCCAGTGTCACGACAGATGATAGCAATCAGCCCCAGCATTTT. It specifies CASVTTDDSNQPQHF.